In its sample, the clone carrying this T cell receptor (beta chain) was seen many times. Its antigen is unknown. The CDR3 totals 12 residues. V lost 5 bases and J lost 4, with 11 bases in between. The V gene's germline CDR1 is SQVTM and CDR2 ANQGSEA. TCRdb re-called the RACE reads with MiXCR, one entry per CDR3 protein. The sample contains 180,000 or so distinct CDR3 sequences, under 25% of which appear only once. The sample originates from a study of human T cells and chemical hapten exposure. Looking at the study overall: 2% DPC applied to a 2 cm by 2 cm arm area sensitized donors. The study enrolled mostly female patients with alopecia areata, totalis or universalis.

Regarding the study as a whole: There were significantly more large CDR3 similarity clusters among expanded TCRs than among controls.

Stated time point: patch test 1, 2 weeks after DPC sensitization. Treatment noted: therapeutic diphenylcyclopropenone sensitization with weekly scalp DPC. The receptor comes from a woman aged 45 to 65 with alopecia areata. Some clones in this sample may be carry-over from other donors' samples. This chain uses TRBV29-1 with TRBJ1-1; D ambiguous. The sequences come from whole blood, collected in connection with sensitization to the hapten diphenylcyclopropenone (DPC). In nucleotides, the CDR3 is TGCAGCGTTCCCCGTGGAAGCACTGAAGCTTTCTTT. It translates to CSVPRGSTEAFF. Full variable domain (outside the CDR3, taken from reference TRBV29-1 and TRBJ1-1): SAVISQKPSRDICQRGTSLTIQCQVDSQVTMMFWYRQQPGQSLTLIATANQGSEATYESGFVIDKFPISRPNLTFSTLTVSNMSPEDSSIYLCSVPRGSTEAFFGQGTRLTVV.